In its sample, the clone carrying this TCR beta chain was seen a few times. Other DNA sequences in the sample encode the same CDR3. This sample is part of a study of Ad26.COV2.S vaccination and SARS-CoV-2 variants. Germline V CDR1 and CDR2: SGHRS, YFSETQ. The CDR3 is made up of 16 amino acids. The ends were cut back, 1 base at V and 0 bases at J, with 8 bases in the middle. Data came from immunoSEQ multiplex PCR; TCRdb stores just in-frame clones and leaves some out. The profile covers around 450,000 clones, with roughly nine tenths appearing a single time and about 2.7% taken by the ten largest. Treatment in this sample: approximately 18 received Ad26.COV2.S at low or high dose, single or two shots; about 5 received placebo; per-sample allocation not given. Vaccine and placebo recipients were sampled on day 63 after the first injection.

This chain uses TRBV5-1 with TRBJ1-6; D gene ambiguous. The receptor was derived from a person aged 18-60 years who received the Ad26.COV2.S COVID-19 vaccine or a placebo. The sequenced sample was peripheral blood, obtained in a trial of Ad26.COV2.S vaccine versus placebo. In DNA, the CDR3 is TGCGCCAGCAGCTTGCGAGGGAGCTCCTATAATTCACCCCTCCACTTT. This codes for CASSLRGSSYNSPLHF. The full variable domain, its missing parts supplied by reference TRBV5-1 and TRBJ1-6, is KAGVTQTPRYLIKTRGQQVTLSCSPISGHRSVSWYQQTPGQGLQFLFEYFSETQRNKGNFPGRFSGRQFSNSRSEMNVSTLELGDSALYLCASSLRGSSYNSPLHFGNGTRLTVT.